A single sample gave rise to the 21 T cell receptor beta chains below, sequenced in a study of CD8 T cells in ankylosing spondylitis. TCRdb itself ran the 5' RACE reads through MiXCR, one entry per CDR3 protein. The data hold about 240,000 distinct CDR3 sequences, with under 8.5% observed a single time. Sequences were obtained from blood, either unsorted or a sorted T cell fraction (not recorded which). These receptors were collected from a female donor with ankylosing spondylitis or in good health (not recorded which).

The chain links TRBV7-2 to TRBJ1-2; D is uncertain. Trimming took off 1 base at V and 3 bases at J, with 9 bases between the two ends. Germline assignment: CDR1 SGHTA and CDR2 FQGNSA. CDR3 length: 14 amino acids. CDR3 DNA sequence: TGTGCCAGCAGCTTAGGGGTCAGGCACTATGGCTACACCTTC. The encoded protein is CASSLGVRHYGYTF. The whole variable domain, filled in from reference TRBV7-2 and TRBJ1-2, reads GAGVSQSPSNKVTEKGKDVELRCDPISGHTALYWYRQSLGQGLEFLIYFQGNSAPDKSGLPSDRFSAERTGGSVSTLTIQRTQQEDSAVYLCASSLGVRHYGYTFGSGTRLTVV.

This clonotype was counted many times. This chain uses TRBV20-1 with TRBJ2-5, with D perhaps TRBD2 (5 bases). Germline V gene lookup returns CDR1 DFQATT and CDR2 SNEGSKA (reference sequence). V lost 5 bases and J lost 9, with 22 bases in between. The CDR3 runs to 14 residues. This chain's CDR3 is CSAPGGRGVGAQYF. CDR3 DNA: TGCAGTGCTCCCGGAGGACGCGGCGTCGGGGCCCAGTACTTC.

The table lists this clonotype with many counts. The chain carries TRBV19 and TRBJ2-5, with D tentatively TRBD2 (5 bases). The CDR3 extends over 13 amino acids. Trimming pared 5 bases from V and 3 bases from J, leaving 10 bases between. The germline gives CDR1 LNHDA, CDR2 SQIVND (reference sequence). This CDR3 reads CASSLGLEETQYF. The CDR3 nucleotides read TGTGCCAGTAGTCTCGGACTGGAAGAGACCCAGTACTTC.

The chain joins TRBV21-1 to TRBJ2-7. TRBV21-1 is a listed pseudogene. The CDR3 has 15 residues. In nucleotides, the CDR3 is TGTACCAGCAGCAGACCAAGGGATAGCTCCTACGAGCAGTACTTC. Its protein product is CTSSRPRDSSYEQYF.

This clonotype has only a few counts. This rearrangement joins TRBV6-2 or TRBV6-3 to TRBJ1-2; the D gene is possibly TRBD1 (6 bases). V lost 6 bases and J lost 4, with 12 bases in between. The CDR3 has 13 amino acids. Per the germline V gene, CDR1 is MNHEY and CDR2 is SVGEGT. CDR3 DNA: TGTGCCAGCAGCCTGGACAGACGCTATGGCTACACCTTC. Translation gives CASSLDRRYGYTF.

As to this clonotype: A clone one base away is much larger, so this may be a read error. The chain is built from TRBV15 and TRBJ2-7, with 13 bases that match TRBD2. CDR3 size: 15 residues. Germline-derived CDR1 and CDR2 are LNHNV and YYDKDF (reference sequence). The DNA of the CDR3 is TGTGCCGCCAGCAGATTGACTAGCGGGAGGAGTGAGCAGTACTTC. It specifies CAASRLTSGRSEQYF. Supplemented by reference TRBV15 and TRBJ2-7, the full variable domain reads DAMVIQNPRYQVTQFGKPVTLSCSQTLNHNVMYWYQQKSSQAPKLLFHYYDKDFNNEADTPDNFQSRRPNTSFCFLDIRSPGLGDTAMYLCAASRLTSGRSEQYFGPGTRLTVT.

This clonotype was counted ten times or more. The genes are TRBV5-1 and TRBJ2-7, with D perhaps TRBD2 (6 bases). Germline V lookup: CDR1 SGHRS, CDR2 YFSETQ. The V end was cut by 0 bases, the J end by 2 bases, with 12 bases between. This CDR3 region has 15 residues. The CDR3 region has the DNA TGCGCCAGCAGCTTGGACGCGGGATCAACCTACGAGCAGTACTTC. Translation: CASSLDAGSTYEQYF.

This chain joins TRBV5-4 and TRBJ2-4; possible D gene TRBD2, 6 bases. This CDR3 comprises 17 residues. V was clipped by 3 bases and J by 4 bases, with 20 bases between them. From germline, CDR1 is SGHNT and CDR2 YYREEE (reference sequence). CDR3 in amino acids: CASSSNTEGAGKNIQYF. Written as DNA, the CDR3 is TGTGCCAGCAGCTCCAATACCGAGGGCGCGGGGAAAAACATTCAGTACTTC.

This clonotype was recorded at least ten times. The rearrangement uses TRBV27 and TRBJ1-1; no clear D. Germline CDR1 MNHEY, CDR2 SMNVEV (reference sequence). Trimming removed 4 bases at V and 4 bases at J, with 13 bases between. The CDR3 runs 14 residues. CDR3 protein: CASSYFISSTEAFF. Here the CDR3 DNA reads TGTGCCAGCAGTTACTTTATCTCTTCCACTGAAGCTTTCTTT.

The sample holds many counts of this clonotype. The CDR3 ends on some other residue instead of the conserved phenylalanine or tryptophan, so this is likely a read error. It is unclear where the CDR3 begins or ends on the DNA, so no DNA is shown, and the CDR3 is as TCRdb lists it. CDR3 in amino acids: CASSQEGDDRYPGI. The chain has TRBV4-3 and TRBJ2-7; the D segment call TRBD1 is taken from the table without a DNA check. The length of the CDR3 is 14 amino acids, counting both ends. CDR1 and CDR2 from the germline V gene are LGHNA and YSLEER.

As for this clonotype: A much larger clone sits a single nucleotide away, making a read error possible. CDR3 in amino acids: CASNILLGGNIIYF. CDR3 DNA: TGTGCCAGCAACATACTCCTAGGGGGAAACATCATATATTTT. V is TRBV6-1 and J is TRBJ1-3; possibly TRBD1 for D (6 bases). The CDR3 totals 14 residues. Germline V gene sequence: CDR1 MNHNS, CDR2 SASEGT.

This clonotype was counted many times. The rearrangement uses TRBV18 and TRBJ2-7, with no clear D. Per germline, CDR1 KGHSH and CDR2 LQKENI. The CDR3 consists of 13 residues. V lost 0 bases, J lost 6 bases, and 9 bases lay in between. Here the CDR3 DNA reads TGTGCCAGCTCACCACCGGGAAGAAGCGAGCAGTACTTC. Protein: CASSPPGRSEQYF.

This clonotype was picked up many times. V gene TRBV20-1 combines with J gene TRBJ1-4; 9 bases fit TRBD1. Trimming removed 2 bases from V and 8 bases from J; junction bases left unmatched: 3. The CDR3 runs to 13 residues. Germline V gene lookup returns CDR1 DFQATT and CDR2 SNEGSKA (reference sequence). The CDR3 loop is CSARRDREEKLFF. CDR3 in DNA: TGCAGTGCTAGAAGGGACAGGGAAGAAAAACTGTTTTTT.

The genes are TRBV4-2 and TRBJ2-3; either TRBD1 or TRBD2 may fit D (5 bases each). Germline assignment: CDR1 LGHNA and CDR2 YNFKEQ. Trimming stripped 9 bases from V and 7 bases from J, with 23 bases between. The CDR3 covers 15 residues. CDR3 in DNA: TGTGCCAGGGGCCCCGGGCTCCGGGGCGGATATACGCAGTATTTT. This encodes CARGPGLRGGYTQYF.

As for this clonotype: This may be a read error: a much more frequent sequence differs by one nucleotide. Here the CDR3 DNA reads TGTGCCAGCAGCGAACTACCGCTAGAGCGCAATGAGCAGTTCTTC. Translated, it gives CASSELPLERNEQFF. This rearrangement joins TRBV9 to TRBJ2-1; D unclear. The CDR3 has 15 residues. Looked up from germline, CDR1 is SGDLS and CDR2 is YYNGEE. Trimming left V 3 bases short and J 6 bases short, with 16 bases between.

This clonotype showed up just a few times. This chain joins TRBV10-3 and TRBJ2-5, with TRBD2 identical over 7 bases. Trimming at V came to 6 bases and at J to 0 bases, leaving 7 bases not matched to a gene. Per germline, CDR1 ENHRY and CDR2 SYGVKD. The length of the CDR3 is 15 residues. This chain's CDR3 is CAIRVGREYQETQYF. CDR3 nucleotides: TGTGCCATCAGGGTGGGGCGGGAGTACCAAGAGACCCAGTACTTC.

This clonotype was observed at least ten times. The rearrangement joins TRBV6-2 or TRBV6-3 to TRBJ2-2; D gene unclear. Germline values: CDR1 MNHEY, CDR2 SVGEGT. Deletions cut 10 bases from V and 3 bases from J, with 27 bases between. This CDR3 contains 18 residues. Here the CDR3 DNA reads TGTGCCACCGGTCTGGGAATTCTCTTAGGCCGCGACACCGGGGAGCTGTTTTTT. Translation gives CATGLGILLGRDTGELFF.

With regard to this clonotype: A clone one base away is much larger, so this may be a read error. This chain uses TRBV7-9 with TRBJ2-5; tentatively, D is TRBD2 (5 bases). Germline assignment: CDR1 SEHNR and CDR2 FQNEAQ (reference sequence). The CDR3 is made up of 14 amino acids. Trimming took off 4 bases at V and 1 base at J, with 10 bases between the two ends. As DNA, the CDR3 is TGTGCCAGCAGCTCCTCCCGGGGCCAAGAGACCCAGTACTTC. The encoded protein is CASSSSRGQETQYF.

Comments on this clonotype: This may be a read error, as it is one base from a much larger clone. This CDR3 is CASGVAAGYEQYF. CDR3 DNA: TGTGCCAGCGGCGTAGCAGCTGGGTACGAGCAGTACTTC. The gene calls are TRBV9 and TRBJ2-7, with D unresolved. The CDR3 sequence is 13 residues long. Germline CDR1 reads SGDLS; CDR2 reads YYNGEE.

This clonotype was counted many times. The genes are TRBV18 and TRBJ1-5, with D tentatively TRBD1 (6 bases). The CDR3 contains 14 residues. Trimming stripped 3 bases from V and 7 bases from J, with 13 bases between. The germline CDR1 and CDR2 sequences are KGHSH and LQKENI. The CDR3: CASSPEQGAQPQHF. The CDR3 nucleotides read TGTGCCAGCTCACCCGAACAGGGCGCCCAGCCCCAGCATTTT.

On this clonotype: This sequence may be a read error, since a much larger clone differs from it by one base. The J gene is TRBJ2-3, the V gene TRBV24-1; D is ambiguous. The CDR3 is 14 residues long. Trimming removed 3 bases at V and 10 bases at J, with 16 bases between. Germline values: CDR1 KGHDR, CDR2 SFDVKD. CDR3 bases: TGTGCCACCAGTGATGCTTCTAGTTACCCTGCGCAGTATTTT. Its translation: CATSDASSYPAQYF.